This TCR beta chain emerged from a study of PD-1 blockade in classical Hodgkin lymphoma. Noted time point: cycle 4 day 1 (C4D1), after five to seven weeks of nivolumab. Every one of the patients relapsed after autologous stem cell transplantation (brentuximab vedotin exposure was variable). Study results and caveats: Researchers reported that CD4+ TCR diversity, though not CD8+, rose significantly by C4D1. Baseline diversity resembling that of newly diagnosed patients was seen in complete responders. Anyone who began nivolumab under 1 year after ASCT was excluded.

Comments on this clone: Its cognate antigen is unknown.

The V and J ends lost 5 bases and 5 bases, in that order; junction bases with no gene match: 11. Germline V lookup: CDR1 SEHNR, CDR2 FQNEAQ (reference sequence). The CDR3 covers 16 residues. The data were produced by immunoSEQ multiplex PCR, yet TCRdb's version contains in-frame clones alone and is incomplete. The sample records about 64,000 clones, 91% being singletons. The sequence derives from a human donor with classical Hodgkin lymphoma. The rearrangement uses TRBV7-9 and TRBJ1-5, with 8 positions matching TRBD1. The sample consisted of peripheral blood mononuclear cells (PBMCs), taken before the fourth cycle of nivolumab. Here the CDR3 DNA reads TGTGCCAGCAGCAACGGACAGGGTGGTTCTCATCAGCCCCAGCATTTT. This encodes CASSNGQGGSHQPQHF.